Following are 14 T cell receptor beta chains from one sample sequenced in a study of T cell changes during pregnancy in multiple sclerosis. Profiling relied on immunoSEQ multiplex PCR, and the TCRdb table lists in-frame clones only, not all of them. The sample comprises about 89,000 clones, around 94% of which are singletons, and 0.65% to 0.95% rests with the top ten. The material sequenced was peripheral blood, taken in the third trimester of pregnancy. The receptors stem from a female donor with multiple sclerosis, enrolled in a pregnancy study.

To note about this clone: An end of the junction does not agree with germline; a read error may underlie this. The CDR3 loop is CAGSQVQVETQYF. CDR3 nucleotides: TGCGCCGGCAGCCAAGTTCAGGTGGAGACCCAGTACTTC. The chain uses TRBV4-1 and TRBJ2-5, with unresolved D. The germline V gene has CDR1 MGHRA and CDR2 YSYEKL. This CDR3 comprises 13 residues.

V and J are TRBV27 and TRBJ1-1; TRBD1 might be the D (6 bases). Trimming removed 4 bases at V and 2 bases at J, with 20 bases between. Germline V CDR1 and CDR2: MNHEY, SMNVEV (reference sequence). CDR3 size: 17 residues. The CDR3 bases are TGTGCCAGCAGTTATGGGGGCCTCCGAGGGGGTAACACTGAAGCTTTCTTT. Residues: CASSYGGLRGGNTEAFF.

This chain links TRBV6-1 with TRBJ2-2, with D possibly TRBD2 on 5 matching bases. The CDR3 totals 13 residues. The V and J ends lost 5 bases and 7 bases respectively, with 11 bases between them. Germline lookup yields CDR1 MNHNS and CDR2 SASEGT. The CDR3 sequence is CASSLLVLGELFF. CDR3 DNA: TGTGCCAGCAGTTTACTAGTTCTCGGGGAGCTGTTTTTT.

The rearrangement links TRBV6-6 to TRBJ2-7; 8 positions agree with TRBD2. This CDR3 comprises 13 residues. With 4 bases clipped from V and 7 bases from J, the junction kept 6 bases outside the gene matches. The V gene's germline CDR1 is MNHNY and CDR2 SVGAGI (reference sequence). The CDR3: CASSLAGLGEQYF. In nucleotides, the CDR3 is TGTGCCAGCAGTTTAGCGGGACTGGGGGAGCAGTACTTC.

This clone was counted a single time. The chain employs TRBV18 and TRBJ2-1; 10 bases are shared with TRBD2. The CDR3 sequence is 16 residues long. In germline, CDR1 is KGHSH, CDR2 LQKENI. Trimming at V came to 0 bases and at J to 8 bases, leaving 7 bases not matched to a gene. The CDR3 nucleotides are TGTGCCAGCTCACCACCGTCAAGCGGGGGGGTCCATGAGCAGTTCTTC. Its translation: CASSPPSSGGVHEQFF. The complete variable domain, with remaining parts taken from reference TRBV18 and TRBJ2-1, reads NAGVMQNPRHLVRRRGQEARLRCSPMKGHSHVYWYRQLPEEGLKFMVYLQKENIIDESGMPKERFSAEFPKEGPSILRIQQVVRGDSAAYFCASSPPSSGGVHEQFFGPGTRLTVL.

The chain is built from TRBV25-1 and TRBJ1-1; no reliable D call. V dropped 0 bases and J dropped 6 bases, with 11 bases sitting between them. CDR3 length equals 14 residues. Looked up from germline, CDR1 is MGHDK and CDR2 is SYGVNS. The CDR3 sequence is CASSEYGRFAEAFF. The CDR3 bases are TGTGCCAGCAGTGAATACGGTCGTTTCGCTGAAGCTTTCTTT.

J is TRBJ1-2 and V is TRBV6-5; D possibly corresponds to TRBD1 (6 bases). The V and J ends lost 6 bases and 0 bases respectively, with 14 bases between them. The germline V gene encodes CDR1 MNHEY and CDR2 SVGAGI. The CDR3 spans 15 residues. This CDR3 is CASSLMDSPNYGYTF. CDR3 DNA sequence: TGTGCCAGCAGCCTAATGGACAGCCCTAACTATGGCTACACCTTC.

The V gene is TRBV27, the J gene TRBJ2-7, with D possibly being TRBD2 (6 bases). Germline CDR1 MNHEY, CDR2 SMNVEV (reference sequence). The CDR3 is made up of 14 amino acids. V was cut by 3 bases and J by 3 bases, with 12 bases left in between. CDR3 bases: TGTGCCAGCAGTTTGCGGGGCTCTCTCTACGAGCAGTACTTC. This codes for CASSLRGSLYEQYF.

J is TRBJ1-1 and V is TRBV19; 9 bases are a match to TRBD1. Germline lookup yields CDR1 LNHDA and CDR2 SQIVND (reference sequence). This CDR3 region has 14 residues. The V segment lost 5 bases and the J segment 4 bases; nucleotides outside the gene matches: 5. The CDR3 bases are TGTGCCAGTAGTTGGGGGACAGGGACCACTGAAGCTTTCTTT. This codes for CASSWGTGTTEAFF. The full variable domain, rest sourced from reference TRBV19 and TRBJ1-1, is DGGITQSPKYLFRKEGQNVTLSCEQNLNHDAMYWYRQDPGQGLRLIYYSQIVNDFQKGDIAEGYSVSREKKESFPLTVTSAQKNPTAFYLCASSWGTGTTEAFFGQGTRLTVV.

This clone came up a few times. The rearrangement uses TRBV28 and TRBJ1-1; TRBD1 might be the D (5 bases). From germline, CDR1 is MDHEN and CDR2 SYDVKM. This CDR3 contains 15 residues. Trimming pared 3 bases from V and 0 bases from J, leaving 11 bases between. The CDR3 DNA sequence: TGTGCCAGCAGTTTCCCGGGACTGATGAACACTGAAGCTTTCTTT. Translation gives CASSFPGLMNTEAFF.

The chain couples TRBV23-1 to TRBJ2-5, with D perhaps matching TRBD1 (5 bases). TRBV23-1 is given ORF status, its function remaining uncertain. The CDR3 runs to 13 residues. V was trimmed by 4 bases and J by 5 bases, leaving 11 bases between them. CDR3 in amino acids: CASSLGRVETQYF. DNA of the CDR3: TGCGCCAGCAGTCTTGGCAGGGTGGAGACCCAGTACTTC.

This sequence joins TRBV7-2 and TRBJ2-5; TRBD2 matches 10 bases. Germline V gives CDR1 SGHTA, CDR2 FQGNSA. Unmatched junction bases numbered 2, after V lost 0 bases and J lost 4 bases. This CDR3 is 15 amino acids long. The CDR3 spells CASSLASGRRETQYF. CDR3 nucleotides: TGTGCCAGCAGCTTAGCTAGCGGGAGGCGAGAGACCCAGTACTTC.

This CDR3 reads CASGGLAGDPEQYF. For the CDR3, the DNA is TGTGCCAGCGGAGGACTAGCGGGAGACCCCGAGCAGTACTTC. The chain employs TRBV4-2 and TRBJ2-7, with 13 positions matching TRBD2. Germline CDR1 is LGHNA and CDR2 is YNFKEQ. With V trimmed by 8 bases and J by 6 bases, 7 bases remained unmatched. The CDR3 totals 14 residues.

J is TRBJ2-7 and V is TRBV30; 7 bases fit TRBD1. This CDR3 contains 12 residues. With V trimmed by 2 bases and J by 6 bases, 4 bases remained unmatched. Germline CDR1 is GTSNPN and CDR2 is SVGIG (reference sequence). The CDR3 here is CAWSTTGFEQYF. The DNA for the CDR3 is TGTGCCTGGAGTACGACAGGGTTCGAGCAGTACTTC.